The 23 T cell receptor beta chains reported below all come from one sample, sequenced in a study of T cell responses to AZD1222 COVID-19 vaccine. Profiling relied on immunoSEQ multiplex PCR, and the TCRdb table lists in-frame clones only, not all of them. The sample lists some 160,000 clones, around nine tenths seen once, with roughly 5.5% in the top ten. The source was peripheral blood, collected on day 0 of AZD1222 vaccination. These receptors were obtained from an adult in good health.

V and J are TRBV7-3 and TRBJ2-1; 8 nucleotides line up with TRBD2. In germline, CDR1 is SGHTA, CDR2 FQGTGA. The V and J ends lost 1 base and 5 bases, in that order; junction bases with no gene match: 4. The CDR3 contains 15 residues. The CDR3 bases are TGTGCCAGCAGCTTAAGACTAGCGTCGAACAATGAGCAGTTCTTC. Protein sequence: CASSLRLASNNEQFF.

J is TRBJ1-1 and V is TRBV5-5; 7 bases are a match to TRBD1. The germline gives CDR1 SGHKS, CDR2 YYEKEE (reference sequence). The CDR3 runs to 16 residues. The V and J ends lost 0 bases and 2 bases, in that order; junction bases with no gene match: 7. The CDR3 loop reads CASSLVTGIGNTEAFF. The CDR3 DNA is TGTGCCAGCAGCTTGGTGACAGGGATAGGTAACACTGAAGCTTTCTTT.

This clone was found once. The chain uses TRBV5-1 and TRBJ1-1; maybe TRBD1 (6 bases). This CDR3 has 11 amino acids. The germline V gene encodes CDR1 SGHRS and CDR2 YFSETQ. V was cut by 2 bases and J by 11 bases, with 10 bases left in between. The CDR3 sequence: CASSLEGEAFF. The CDR3 coding sequence is TGCGCCAGCAGCTTAGAGGGGGAGGCTTTCTTT.

The chain employs TRBV7-3 and TRBJ2-1; D unclear. This CDR3 contains 16 residues. Germline values: CDR1 SGHTA, CDR2 FQGTGA. V dropped 8 bases and J dropped 0 bases, with 17 bases sitting between them. CDR3 bases: TGTGCCAGCGCAATACAGCCAACGTACTCCTACAATGAGCAGTTCTTC. Residues: CASAIQPTYSYNEQFF.

The chain joins TRBV5-5 to TRBJ2-7; tentatively, D is TRBD1 (6 bases). Germline CDR1 SGHKS, CDR2 YYEKEE (reference sequence). V lost 0 bases and J 4 bases, leaving 11 bases between the germline ends. The CDR3 totals 14 residues. As DNA, the CDR3 is TGTGCCAGCAGCTTGGCCAGGGGTCCGTACGAGCAGTACTTC. Translating gives CASSLARGPYEQYF.

This chain links TRBV2 with TRBJ2-7; no firm D call. This CDR3 region has 12 residues. In germline, CDR1 is SNHLY, CDR2 FYNNEI. V lost 4 bases and J 5 bases, leaving 9 bases between the germline ends. As DNA, the CDR3 is TGTGCCAGCAGTGTGGTAGGGAACGAGCAGTACTTC. Translating gives CASSVVGNEQYF.

In this sample, this clone turned up a few times. The chain joins TRBV11-3 to TRBJ2-1, with a tentative D call TRBD1 (6 bases). The germline gives CDR1 SGHNT, CDR2 YENEEA. This CDR3 is 15 amino acids long. Trimming removed 5 bases at V and 7 bases at J, with 18 bases between. The CDR3 protein is CASSPSGTGRNEQFF. The CDR3 DNA sequence: TGTGCCAGCAGCCCCTCGGGAACAGGGCGGAATGAGCAGTTCTTC. Full variable domain (missing parts from reference TRBV11-3 and TRBJ2-1): EAGVVQSPRYKIIEKKQPVAFWCNPISGHNTLYWYLQNLGQGPELLIRYENEEAVDDSQLPKDRFSAERLKGVDSTLKIQPAELGDSAVYLCASSPSGTGRNEQFFGPGTRLTVL.

The chain combines TRBV28 with TRBJ2-5; 8 bases agree with TRBD1. There are 16 residues in the CDR3. The germline gives CDR1 MDHEN, CDR2 SYDVKM. With 6 bases clipped from V and 4 bases from J, the junction kept 13 bases outside the gene matches. As DNA, the CDR3 is TGTGCCAGCAGCTTACCCGGGCAGGGGGCGGGAGAGACCCAGTACTTC. This sequence encodes CASSLPGQGAGETQYF.

V is TRBV5-6 and J is TRBJ1-1; TRBD1 matches 7 bases. The CDR3 is 13 amino acids. The V gene's germline CDR1 is SGHDT and CDR2 YYEEEE. V trimming: 2 bases; J trimming: 7 bases; junction bases outside the gene matches: 5. CDR3 loop: CASSLAGGVEAFF. The CDR3 DNA follows: TGTGCCAGCAGCTTAGCAGGGGGGGTTGAAGCTTTCTTT.

The chain is built from TRBV30 and TRBJ1-2; D perhaps matches TRBD1 (5 bases). There are 16 residues in the CDR3. Trimming removed 2 bases at V and 2 bases at J, with 18 bases between. In germline, CDR1 is GTSNPN, CDR2 SVGIG (reference sequence). The DNA of the CDR3 is TGTGCCTGGAGTAGACGGTCAGGACAATGGAACTATGGCTACACCTTC. Translated, it gives CAWSRRSGQWNYGYTF.

The CDR3 loop is CASSMLVAAISAKNIQYF. The DNA of the CDR3 is TGTGCCAGTAGTATGCTGGTAGCGGCCATTTCAGCCAAAAACATTCAGTACTTC. The V and J genes are TRBV19 and TRBJ2-4, with a tentative D call TRBD2 (6 bases). Trimming left V 3 bases short and J 0 bases short, with 18 bases between. The germline V gene encodes CDR1 LNHDA and CDR2 SQIVND (reference sequence). The CDR3 length is 18 residues.

CDR3: CAWTPEPSYEQYF. In nucleotides, the CDR3 is TGTGCCTGGACCCCAGAGCCATCCTACGAGCAGTACTTC. V usage is TRBV30 and J usage is TRBJ2-7; no firm D call. The V gene lost 4 bases and the J gene lost 1 base, with 11 bases spanning the gap. The germline CDR1 and CDR2 sequences are GTSNPN and SVGIG (reference sequence). CDR3 length equals 13 residues.

This clone was picked up one time. The V call is TRBV28, the J call TRBJ1-4; D unclear. V was cut by 5 bases and J by 3 bases, with 13 bases left in between. The CDR3 contains 15 residues. Germline lookup yields CDR1 MDHEN and CDR2 SYDVKM. For the CDR3, the DNA is TGTGCCAGCAGTACAGTCGGCGCTTCTAATGAAAAACTGTTTTTT. Translated: CASSTVGASNEKLFF.

Here the CDR3 reads CASSGTSGGLLHEQYF. In DNA, the CDR3 is TGTGCCAGCAGTGGGACTAGCGGGGGGCTCCTCCACGAGCAGTACTTC. This sequence joins TRBV9 and TRBJ2-7; TRBD2 matches 15 bases. Germline-derived CDR1 and CDR2 are SGDLS and YYNGEE. J gave up 5 bases and V 5 bases, and 8 bases lay outside the gene matches. The CDR3 totals 16 residues.

The rearrangement uses TRBV19 and TRBJ1-1; D is uncertain. Germline CDR1 LNHDA, CDR2 SQIVND (reference sequence). V lost 5 bases to trimming and J lost 0 bases, with 10 bases between them. This CDR3 spans 14 amino acids. CDR3 amino acids: CASSSHYMNTEAFF. CDR3 DNA: TGTGCCAGTAGTTCCCACTACATGAACACTGAAGCTTTCTTT.

The chain combines TRBV5-1 with TRBJ1-2; D unresolved. CDR3 length: 15 residues. V lost 0 bases and J 0 bases, leaving 9 bases between the germline ends. Germline CDR1 reads SGHRS; CDR2 reads YFSETQ. The CDR3 region is CASSLDGVPNYGYTF. DNA for the CDR3: TGCGCCAGCAGCTTGGATGGGGTCCCTAACTATGGCTACACCTTC. Looking up the rest from reference TRBV5-1 and TRBJ1-2 gives the full variable domain: KAGVTQTPRYLIKTRGQQVTLSCSPISGHRSVSWYQQTPGQGLQFLFEYFSETQRNKGNFPGRFSGRQFSNSRSEMNVSTLELGDSALYLCASSLDGVPNYGYTFGSGTRLTVV.

The rearrangement joins TRBV12-3 or TRBV12-4 to TRBJ1-2; no clear D gene. The CDR3 extends over 11 amino acids. Trimming took 4 bases from V and 5 from J, leaving 5 bases between them. CDR3 nucleotides: TGTGCCAGCAGTTACGGTTATGGCTACACCTTC. This translates into CASSYGYGYTF.

This chain links TRBV7-9 with TRBJ1-1; no clear D gene. CDR1 is SEHNR, CDR2 FQNEAQ, per germline (reference sequence). The CDR3 is 15 amino acids. Trimming took off 3 bases at V and 0 bases at J, with 11 bases between the two ends. The CDR3 sequence is CASSLKRMMNTEAFF. The CDR3 nucleotides read TGTGCCAGCAGCTTGAAACGCATGATGAACACTGAAGCTTTCTTT.

This chain links TRBV11-2 with TRBJ1-4, with 9 bases lining up with TRBD1. CDR3 length: 14 amino acids. The germline CDR1 and CDR2 sequences are SGHAT and FQNNGV. J gave up 8 bases and V 3 bases, and 4 bases lay outside the gene matches. The CDR3 spells CASSFGTGNEKLFF. The CDR3 nucleotides read TGTGCCAGCAGCTTTGGGACAGGGAACGAAAAACTGTTTTTT.

The chain recombines TRBV28 with TRBJ2-3; D is uncertain. Germline-derived CDR1 and CDR2 are MDHEN and SYDVKM. The length of the CDR3 is 14 residues. The ends were cut back, 8 bases at V and 0 bases at J, with 12 bases in the middle. As DNA, the CDR3 is TGTGCCAGCTCATGGGCAACCAGCACAGATACGCAGTATTTT. It encodes CASSWATSTDTQYF.

This clone has just a few counts. The chain employs TRBV6-1 and TRBJ1-6, with D possibly TRBD1 on 5 matching bases. The CDR3 runs to 18 residues. Trimming left V 0 bases short and J 4 bases short, with 16 bases between. Germline V gives CDR1 MNHNS, CDR2 SASEGT. The CDR3: CASSEAMGLGRYNSPLHF. CDR3 sequence (DNA): TGTGCCAGCAGTGAAGCGATGGGGCTCGGACGGTATAATTCACCCCTCCACTTT.

This chain joins TRBV5-1 and TRBJ1-1, with D perhaps matching TRBD1 (5 bases). The CDR3 runs 14 residues. Germline CDR1 reads SGHRS; CDR2 reads YFSETQ. The germline V and J ends were trimmed by 1 base and 3 bases, with 10 bases remaining between them. CDR3 in DNA: TGCGCCAGCAGCTTGAACAGGATCGACACTGAAGCTTTCTTT. Translated, it gives CASSLNRIDTEAFF. Combining the CDR3 with reference TRBV5-1 and TRBJ1-1 gives the whole variable domain KAGVTQTPRYLIKTRGQQVTLSCSPISGHRSVSWYQQTPGQGLQFLFEYFSETQRNKGNFPGRFSGRQFSNSRSEMNVSTLELGDSALYLCASSLNRIDTEAFFGQGTRLTVV.

V and J are TRBV5-1 and TRBJ2-2, with D perhaps TRBD1 or TRBD2 (6 bases each). With 5 bases removed from V and 3 bases from J, the gap between germline ends came to 8 bases. Germline CDR1 is SGHRS and CDR2 is YFSETQ. CDR3 length equals 13 residues. CDR3 sequence (DNA): TGCGCCAGCAGTAGGGGGGACACCGGGGAGCTGTTTTTT. It codes for CASSRGDTGELFF.